This note documents a single TCR beta chain sequence. The antigen is not known. These data come from a study of shared clonotypes between healthy human individuals. Study-wide points: Rarefaction gave evidence that sorted-subset sequencing remained incomplete despite large depth. Clonotypes which were not shared had lower generation probabilities than clonotypes that all four donors shared.

Naivety among CD8 cells was defined by CD45RO negativity and positive CCR7 selection, thereby excluding terminally differentiated effector memory CD45RA+ cells. Genomic DNA (from each subset) was split evenly across several immunoSEQ plates. Method: immunoSEQ multiplex PCR; TCRdb's copy keeps in-frame clones and lacks some. The sample holds millions of clones; about 94% are singletons and the top ten take roughly 1%. The CDR3 is made up of 19 amino acids. Losses at the gene ends were 3 bases for V and 10 bases for J; bases not matched to a gene: 23. CDR1 is MRHNA, CDR2 SNTAGT, per germline. The sequence derives from a man aged 18 to 35 in good health. The J gene is TRBJ2-1, the V gene TRBV6-4, with 8 bases matching TRBD2. Sequenced input: naive CD8+ T cells sorted from blood. The CDR3 nucleotides are TGTGCCAGCAGTGAGACCTTATCCCCGCCGGCGGGGGGAACAATCGAGCAGTTCTTC. The encoded protein is CASSETLSPPAGGTIEQFF.